This T cell receptor (beta chain) stems from a study of OX40 agonist ivuxolimab in advanced cancers. Across the whole study: With a range of roughly 20 to 80, age averaged approximately 54 years, and about 82% were male. Findings and limits, study-wide: At 0.1 to 3.0 mg/kg and by week 6, CD4+ and CD8+ T cells in the blood had expanded clonally. Researchers report that CD8+ T cells had, on average, more expanded clones than CD4+.

Clones were read by immunoSEQ multiplex PCR, and TCRdb kept only the in-frame ones, dropping some. The table has fewer than 25,000 clones, roughly 80% seen once. To note about this clone: The antigen is undetermined.

Trimming cost V 6 bases and J 5 bases; bases outside gene matches: 17. The CDR3 length is 18 residues. The chain uses TRBV23-1 and TRBJ2-5, with 11 nucleotides matching TRBD2. TRBV23-1 is an ORF, and what it does is uncertain. Material: CD4+ or CD8+ T cells sorted from blood, obtained in a trial of the OX40 agonist ivuxolimab. This receptor was taken from an adult with an advanced solid tumor such as melanoma, head and neck, liver or kidney cancer. The chain's CDR3 is CASRVPEGLAGGGETQYF. As DNA, the CDR3 is TGCGCCAGCAGGGTACCCGAGGGGCTAGCGGGAGGCGGGGAGACCCAGTACTTC.